This T cell receptor beta chain was obtained from a study of blood T cell repertoires in COVID-19 (dated by TCRdb to 2018 to 2021). Study-level background: The collaborator samples originated in the United States, Italy and Spain and spanned the acute and convalescent phases of COVID-19. The dataset comprised deeply sampled blood TCRbeta repertoires from subjects exposed to, actively infected with, or recovered from COVID-19. Where HLA class I and class II types were available, the types were taken from metadata supplied by the sample provider, not from assay-based typing. The material from the prospective study consisted of cDNA or gDNA derived from T cells, B-cell-depleted T cells, or PBMCs. Samples were obtained from the ongoing ImmuneRACE study (first 160 participants) and from over a thousand subjects provided by 6 global collaborators. The repertoires were released in a freely available public database intended as a resource for research on the immune response to SARS-CoV-2. Nearly every sample came with metadata listing a de-identified subject ID, COVID-19 status, age in years and sex. On the study overall, not on this receptor specifically: The quantity of clinical and demographic metadata differed by source and by participant and was supplied without curation.

TCRbeta CDR3 regions were amplified from genomic DNA using the immunoSEQ Assay, a bias-controlled multiplex PCR. Regarding the original processing steps: Within the assay, amplification of reference gene primers was used to estimate how many nucleated cells each sample contained. To quantify the absolute abundance of each unique TCRbeta CDR3 rearrangement, sequence reads were collapsed and filtered. For each sample, productive Simpson clonality was calculated as the square root of Simpson's diversity index over productive rearrangements. TCRdb obtained this table from immuneACCESS and retained in-frame rearrangements with V and J assigned. These tables miss some clones; where compared with another copy, unresolved V genes account for less than half of the shortfall, and the remainder is unexplained. That table is the source of V, J and clone size, and D and trimming were worked out from the DNA. This sample holds 450,000 to 600,000 clones; 87% were observed only once. Around 0.64% of the sample is held by the ten biggest clonotypes.

Comments on this clone: Its antigen is currently not known. Base qualities are not provided; no much larger clone lies one nucleotide away.

Participants in the prospective study were aged roughly 18 to 89 years, lived in about two dozen United States geographic areas, and enrolled through a virtual design. In the prospective study, participants were assigned to cohorts based on the clinical history participants reported in a screening survey and a study questionnaire. ImmuneRACE Cohort 3 recovered participants were defined by two consecutive negative NP/OP PCR tests, healthcare professional clearance, or symptom resolution. Mobile phlebotomists in the prospective study collected whole blood, serum and a nasopharyngeal or oropharyngeal swab from every participant. Participants in the prospective study had the option to provide additional blood draws and questionnaires over an approximately two-month period. Prospective study blood samples were shipped either frozen or at room temperature before DNA extraction. Trimming leaves V shorter by 3 bases and J shorter by 3 bases, with the junction holding 5 bases beyond the gene matches. The germline V gene provides CDR1 SGHVS and CDR2 FQNEAQ. From the cysteine up to the phenylalanine, the CDR3 has a length of 15 residues. Only CDR3 DNA remains: 45 bases, in frame from the first base.

This sequence was found in a woman aged 18-29 years who had recovered from COVID-19. The rearranged segments are TRBV7-8 and TRBJ2-1; the central 7 bases match TRBD2. Input material: PBMCs or T cells enriched from blood (not recorded which). The CDR3 corresponds to CASSFARDYYNEQFF. The nucleotides are TGTGCCAGCAGCTTCGCCCGGGACTACTACAATGAGCAGTTCTTC.